Each of the 32 T cell receptor beta chains below was sequenced from the same sample in a study of control samples from healthy donors and cancer patients. Assay used: immunoSEQ multiplex PCR; TCRdb lists only in-frame clones, some missing. The sample gives under 150,000 clones, less than 90% of which show up once; roughly 8.7% is in the top ten. Sequencing used blood. The receptors come from a woman under 40 in good health.

This rearrangement joins TRBV11-2 to TRBJ2-5; D unresolved. The CDR3 has 15 residues. The germline CDR1 and CDR2 sequences are SGHAT and FQNNGV. V dropped 1 base and J dropped 1 base, with 10 bases sitting between them. The CDR3 bases are TGTGCCAGCAGCTTAGGGCCGGCAGTCCAAGAGACCCAGTACTTC. This codes for CASSLGPAVQETQYF.

This rearrangement joins TRBV6-5 to TRBJ2-5, with D possibly matching TRBD2 (6 bases). The germline CDR1 and CDR2 sequences are MNHEY and SVGAGI. The germline V and J ends were trimmed by 7 bases and 2 bases, with 14 bases remaining between them. The CDR3 runs to 14 residues. The CDR3 DNA reads TGTGCCAGCACCCAAGGAGGGCGGCAAGAGACCCAGTACTTC. It encodes CASTQGGRQETQYF.

This clone has a single count. The rearrangement links TRBV24-1 to TRBJ2-3; 10 bases map to TRBD1. The CDR3 loop spans 17 amino acids. V lost 3 bases and J lost 2; bases outside the gene matches: 7. Germline V gene lookup returns CDR1 KGHDR and CDR2 SFDVKD. CDR3 DNA sequence: TGTGCCACCAGTGATCCGACAGGGGGCAAAGCCACAGATACGCAGTATTTT. Protein product: CATSDPTGGKATDTQYF.

The chain is built from TRBV3-1 (or the pseudogene TRBV3-2) and TRBJ1-1; the match to TRBD1 covers 7 bases. The junction had 0 bases not matched to a gene; V was cut back by 1 base and J by 1 base. In germline, CDR1 is LGHDT, CDR2 YNNKEL (reference sequence). The CDR3 contains 14 residues. CDR3 amino acids: CASSQGQGNTEAFF. The CDR3 nucleotides are TGTGCCAGCAGCCAAGGACAGGGGAACACTGAAGCTTTCTTT.

The chain employs TRBV6-5 and TRBJ2-7; TRBD2 matches at 8 bases. Germline-derived CDR1 and CDR2 are MNHEY and SVGAGI. V trimming: 2 bases; J trimming: 5 bases; junction bases outside the gene matches: 8. The CDR3 runs 15 residues. The CDR3 here is CASSYSYRTSNEQYF. CDR3 in DNA: TGTGCCAGCAGTTACAGTTATAGGACTAGCAACGAGCAGTACTTC.

This chain joins TRBV5-1 and TRBJ1-2; 7 nucleotides line up with TRBD1. This CDR3 has 14 residues. V was pared by 4 bases and J by 4 bases, with 7 bases of the junction left unmatched. CDR1 and CDR2 (germline): SGHRS, YFSETQ. The CDR3 coding sequence is TGCGCCAGCAGCCAGGGGGGGTCTGCCTATGGCTACACCTTC. This gives the protein CASSQGGSAYGYTF. The whole variable domain, remainder taken from reference TRBV5-1 and TRBJ1-2, is KAGVTQTPRYLIKTRGQQVTLSCSPISGHRSVSWYQQTPGQGLQFLFEYFSETQRNKGNFPGRFSGRQFSNSRSEMNVSTLELGDSALYLCASSQGGSAYGYTFGSGTRLTVV.

The V gene is TRBV4-2, the J gene TRBJ2-1; TRBD2 aligns across 7 bases. V lost 7 bases to trimming and J lost 3 bases; unmatched junction nucleotides: 21. Germline-derived CDR1 and CDR2 are LGHNA and YNFKEQ. This CDR3 has 19 amino acids. The CDR3 spells CASTRIGAGDQWNYNEQFF. CDR3 in DNA: TGTGCCAGCACCCGGATCGGTGCGGGAGATCAGTGGAACTACAATGAGCAGTTCTTC.

This clone was found once. V and J are TRBV7-3 and TRBJ1-5; TRBD1 is a possible D gene (5 bases). This CDR3 is built from 13 residues. Per the germline V gene, CDR1 is SGHTA and CDR2 is FQGTGA. V dropped 5 bases and J dropped 4 bases, with 9 bases sitting between them. The CDR3 region is CASSPGGNQPQHF. The DNA of the CDR3 is TGTGCCAGCAGCCCCGGGGGAAATCAGCCCCAGCATTTT.

The J gene is TRBJ1-4, the V gene TRBV4-1; D is perhaps TRBD1 (5 bases). Germline loops: CDR1 MGHRA, CDR2 YSYEKL. The CDR3 has 14 amino acids. The V and J ends lost 4 bases and 8 bases respectively, with 14 bases between them. For the CDR3, the DNA is TGCGCCAGCAGCCCCGGGGGTGGGGAGGAAAAACTGTTTTTT. Translation: CASSPGGGEEKLFF.

Concerning this clone: Other DNA variants within this sample encode the same CDR3. The CDR3 protein is CASSLVGHTGYTF. CDR3 coding DNA: TGTGCCAGCAGCTTGGTGGGACATACTGGCTACACCTTC. The chain is built from TRBV5-6 and TRBJ1-2; D might be TRBD1 (6 bases). V gave up 0 bases and J gave up 7 bases, with 10 bases separating them. Germline CDR1 SGHDT, CDR2 YYEEEE. This CDR3 has 13 amino acids. Filled out from reference TRBV5-6 and TRBJ1-2, the complete variable domain reads DAGVTQSPTHLIKTRGQQVTLRCSPKSGHDTVSWYQQALGQGPQFIFQYYEEEERQRGNFPDRFSGHQFPNYSSELNVNALLLGDSALYLCASSLVGHTGYTFGSGTRLTVV.

This clone was found a few times. The chain employs TRBV7-2 and TRBJ1-5; TRBD1 aligns across 7 bases. CDR3 length: 14 amino acids. Trimming took 2 bases from V and 7 from J; bases not matched to a gene: 5. CDR1 and CDR2 from the germline V gene are SGHTA and FQGNSA. Written as DNA, the CDR3 is TGTGCCAGCAGCTTAATCAGGGGGGCGCAGCCCCAGCATTTT. It yields the protein CASSLIRGAQPQHF.

This sequence joins TRBV29-1 and TRBJ2-3; 7 nucleotides line up with TRBD1. V lost 7 bases, J lost 5 bases, and 15 bases stayed unmatched. CDR1 SQVTM and CDR2 ANQGSEA come from the germline V gene. CDR3 length: 15 amino acids. For the CDR3, the DNA is TGCAGCGCGAGTACTACAGGGGTGCGATTAGATACGCAGTATTTT. Translation: CSASTTGVRLDTQYF.

This chain joins TRBV5-4 and TRBJ2-5, with TRBD2 matching 8 bases. CDR1 SGHNT and CDR2 YYREEE come from the germline V gene (reference sequence). This CDR3 is built from 16 residues. The V gene end was trimmed by 4 bases and the J gene end by 2 bases; junction bases not matched to a gene: 10. The DNA of the CDR3 is TGTGCCAGCAGCAGTCGGGGGGGAGCGGGGCAAGAGACCCAGTACTTC. Translated, it gives CASSSRGGAGQETQYF. The whole variable domain, remainder taken from reference TRBV5-4 and TRBJ2-5, is ETGVTQSPTHLIKTRGQQVTLRCSSQSGHNTVSWYQQALGQGPQFIFQYYREEENGRGNFPPRFSGLQFPNYSSELNVNALELDDSALYLCASSSRGGAGQETQYFGPGTRLLVL.

The J gene is TRBJ1-1, the V gene TRBV6-6, with D maybe TRBD1 (5 bases). Trimming removed 6 bases from V and 1 base from J, with 9 bases in between. Per germline, CDR1 MNHNY and CDR2 SVGAGI (reference sequence). The CDR3 runs 13 residues. For the CDR3, the DNA is TGTGCCAGCAGCACCACAGGGAACACTGAAGCTTTCTTT. It encodes CASSTTGNTEAFF.

This clone was observed a single time. V gene TRBV6-4 combines with J gene TRBJ1-2, with D perhaps matching TRBD1 (6 bases). The germline gives CDR1 MRHNA, CDR2 SNTAGT. The CDR3 consists of 13 residues. V gave up 2 bases and J gave up 2 bases, with 6 bases separating them. The CDR3 nucleotides are TGTGCCAGCAGTGACGGGACAAACTATGGCTACACCTTC. Its translation is CASSDGTNYGYTF.

The DNA for the CDR3 is TGTGCCAGCAGACGGGGGGCCCACGAGCAGTACTTC. Translated: CASRRGAHEQYF. The chain couples TRBV5-6 to TRBJ2-7; D might be TRBD2 (7 bases). The CDR3 runs 12 residues. Germline CDR1 SGHDT, CDR2 YYEEEE. The V gene lost 5 bases and the J gene lost 5 bases, with 11 bases spanning the gap.

The V and J genes are TRBV19 and TRBJ1-5, with D unresolved. CDR3 length: 15 amino acids. V shed 5 bases and J shed 3 bases, with 14 bases lying between them. The germline V gene encodes CDR1 LNHDA and CDR2 SQIVND (reference sequence). The CDR3 bases are TGTGCCAGTAGTCTGGTTCCGTCGGCCAATCAGCCCCAGCATTTT. Translated: CASSLVPSANQPQHF. Using reference TRBV19 and TRBJ1-5 for the parts outside the CDR3, the full variable domain is DGGITQSPKYLFRKEGQNVTLSCEQNLNHDAMYWYRQDPGQGLRLIYYSQIVNDFQKGDIAEGYSVSREKKESFPLTVTSAQKNPTAFYLCASSLVPSANQPQHFGDGTRLSIL.

This clone was seen only a few times. The chain employs TRBV5-8 and TRBJ1-6, with 9 bases fitting TRBD1. The CDR3 length is 17 residues. V shed 1 base and J 7 bases; nucleotides not matched to a gene: 9. CDR1 and CDR2 from the germline V gene are SGHTS and YDEGEE. The CDR3 region is CASSLYGTGTKNSPLHF. CDR3 nucleotide sequence: TGTGCCAGCAGCTTGTACGGGACAGGGACTAAAAATTCACCCCTCCACTTT. Variable domain in full (rest from reference TRBV5-8 and TRBJ1-6): EAGVTQSPTHLIKTRGQQATLRCSPISGHTSVYWYQQALGLGLQFLLWYDEGEERNRGNFPPRFSGRQFPNYSSELNVNALELEDSALYLCASSLYGTGTKNSPLHFGNGTRLTVT.

This chain connects TRBV19 to TRBJ2-5; D might be TRBD1 or TRBD2, each matching 6 bases. The V end lost 1 base, the J end lost 5 bases, and 11 bases lay between the germline ends. The CDR3 is made up of 14 amino acids. The V gene's germline CDR1 is LNHDA and CDR2 SQIVND (reference sequence). The chain's CDR3 is CASSIVLGGETQYF. For the CDR3, the DNA is TGTGCCAGTAGTATAGTTCTGGGGGGCGAGACCCAGTACTTC.

The V and J genes are TRBV19 and TRBJ2-5; 14 bases align to TRBD2. CDR3 length: 17 amino acids. The trim removed 3 bases at V and 5 bases at J, leaving 8 bases unmatched. Germline loops: CDR1 LNHDA, CDR2 SQIVND (reference sequence). The CDR3 DNA sequence: TGTGCCAGTAGTATCGGACTAGCGGGAGGTCTCGGGGAGACCCAGTACTTC. This encodes CASSIGLAGGLGETQYF.

This clone appeared a single time. The V gene is TRBV7-8, the J gene TRBJ2-7; the D gene is possibly TRBD1 (5 bases). The ends were cut back, 5 bases at V and 0 bases at J, with 20 bases in the middle. CDR1 SGHVS and CDR2 FQNEAQ come from the germline V gene. The CDR3 is 17 amino acids. The CDR3 region is CASSPTNLRVSSYEQYF. The CDR3 region has the DNA TGTGCCAGCAGCCCTACCAACCTCAGGGTAAGCTCCTACGAGCAGTACTTC.

The rearrangement uses TRBV5-1 and TRBJ1-1; 7 bases are a match to TRBD1. Germline-derived CDR1 and CDR2 are SGHRS and YFSETQ. The CDR3 runs 15 residues. J was trimmed by 3 bases and V by 3 bases; bases with no gene match: 8. The CDR3 protein is CASSSLQGGDTEAFF. In DNA form, the CDR3 reads TGCGCCAGCAGCTCACTTCAGGGGGGGGACACTGAAGCTTTCTTT.

This chain joins TRBV5-5 and TRBJ2-5; D gene unclear. The germline V and J ends were trimmed by 0 bases and 7 bases, with 13 bases remaining between them. This CDR3 is built from 14 residues. Germline values: CDR1 SGHKS, CDR2 YYEKEE (reference sequence). CDR3 sequence reads: CASSLEVRRATQYF. For the CDR3, the DNA is TGTGCCAGCAGCTTGGAAGTCAGAAGAGCGACCCAGTACTTC.

This rearrangement joins TRBV18 to TRBJ2-3; possible D gene TRBD1, 6 bases. CDR1 KGHSH and CDR2 LQKENI come from the germline V gene. The V and J ends lost 5 bases and 0 bases respectively, with 18 bases between them. CDR3 length: 17 residues. The CDR3 loop reads CASSSRQRTASTDTQYF. The CDR3 DNA sequence: TGTGCCAGCTCATCACGACAGAGGACAGCTAGCACAGATACGCAGTATTTT.

The rearrangement uses TRBV19 and TRBJ1-5, with D unclear. The ends were cut back, 0 bases at V and 4 bases at J, with 1 base in the middle. The CDR3 loop spans 12 amino acids. CDR1 and CDR2 (germline): LNHDA, SQIVND (reference sequence). CDR3 loop: CASSIDNQPQHF. The CDR3 region has the DNA TGTGCCAGTAGTATAGATAATCAGCCCCAGCATTTT.

The V and J genes are TRBV28 and TRBJ2-6; D is unclear. The CDR3 length is 15 residues. The V end lost 7 bases, the J end lost 0 bases, and 10 bases lay between the germline ends. Per the germline V gene, CDR1 is MDHEN and CDR2 is SYDVKM. The CDR3 is CASNGDGSGANVLTF. The CDR3, as DNA: TGTGCCAGCAATGGGGATGGCTCTGGGGCCAACGTCCTGACTTTC.

CDR3 bases: TGCAGTGCTAGTACTAGCGGTAACTACAATGAGCAGTTCTTC. This translates into CSASTSGNYNEQFF. The V and J genes are TRBV20-1 and TRBJ2-1; 8 bases agree with TRBD2. Germline V gene data show CDR1 as DFQATT and CDR2 as SNEGSKA (reference sequence). The length of the CDR3 is 14 residues. V dropped 3 bases and J dropped 3; count of bases not matched to a gene: 4.

The chain carries TRBV5-1 and TRBJ2-3; 10 positions agree with TRBD2. The CDR3 spans 17 residues. Germline-derived CDR1 and CDR2 are SGHRS and YFSETQ. The V segment lost 3 bases and the J segment 0 bases; nucleotides outside the gene matches: 7. CDR3 loop: CASSWPIAGGSTDTQYF. The CDR3 bases are TGCGCCAGCAGCTGGCCGATAGCGGGAGGCAGCACAGATACGCAGTATTTT.

J is TRBJ1-5 and V is TRBV2, with 10 bases matching TRBD1. Germline CDR1 and CDR2: SNHLY and FYNNEI. J was trimmed by 4 bases and V by 5 bases; bases with no gene match: 5. This CDR3 spans 15 amino acids. CDR3 residues: CASSIRTGGNQPQHF. CDR3 nucleotide sequence: TGTGCCAGCAGTATTCGGACAGGGGGGAATCAGCCCCAGCATTTT.

The chain employs TRBV14 and TRBJ1-1; D is undetermined. The CDR3 runs 14 residues. Trimming left V 2 bases short and J 0 bases short, with 7 bases between. CDR1 and CDR2 from the germline V gene are SGHDN and FVKESK. CDR3 DNA: TGTGCCAGCAGCCAACACGGACTGAACACTGAAGCTTTCTTT. Residues: CASSQHGLNTEAFF.

The chain recombines TRBV19 with TRBJ2-1, with D perhaps assigned TRBD1 or TRBD2 (6 bases each). CDR3 length equals 17 residues. V gave up 1 base and J gave up 2 bases, with 15 bases separating them. Germline V gene lookup returns CDR1 LNHDA and CDR2 SQIVND (reference sequence). The CDR3 DNA follows: TGTGCCAGTAGTATAGTAATTAGAGGGGGGACCTACAATGAGCAGTTCTTC. Translated, it gives CASSIVIRGGTYNEQFF.

This clone was counted only a few times. CDR3 DNA: TGTGCCAGCAGCCAAGATGACTCACCCCTCCACTTT. Translation: CASSQDDSPLHF. The chain carries TRBV3-1 (or the pseudogene TRBV3-2) and TRBJ1-6, with D uncertain. This CDR3 has 12 residues. Germline CDR1 reads LGHDT; CDR2 reads YNNKEL (reference sequence). Trimming left V 0 bases short and J 10 bases short, with 4 bases between.